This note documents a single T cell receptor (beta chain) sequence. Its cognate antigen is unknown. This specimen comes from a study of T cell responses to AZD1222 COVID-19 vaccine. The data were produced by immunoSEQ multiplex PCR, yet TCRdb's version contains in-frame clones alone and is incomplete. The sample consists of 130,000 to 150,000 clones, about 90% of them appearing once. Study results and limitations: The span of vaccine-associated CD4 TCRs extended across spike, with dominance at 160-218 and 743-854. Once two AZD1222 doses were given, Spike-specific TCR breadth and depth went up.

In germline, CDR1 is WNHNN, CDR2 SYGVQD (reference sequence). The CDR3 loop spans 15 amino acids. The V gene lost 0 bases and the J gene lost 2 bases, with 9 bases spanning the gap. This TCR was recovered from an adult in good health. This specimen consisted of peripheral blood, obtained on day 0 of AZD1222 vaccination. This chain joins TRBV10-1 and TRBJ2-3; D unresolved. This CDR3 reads CASSESPVNTDTQYF. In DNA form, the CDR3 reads TGCGCCAGCAGTGAGTCGCCTGTGAACACAGATACGCAGTATTTT.